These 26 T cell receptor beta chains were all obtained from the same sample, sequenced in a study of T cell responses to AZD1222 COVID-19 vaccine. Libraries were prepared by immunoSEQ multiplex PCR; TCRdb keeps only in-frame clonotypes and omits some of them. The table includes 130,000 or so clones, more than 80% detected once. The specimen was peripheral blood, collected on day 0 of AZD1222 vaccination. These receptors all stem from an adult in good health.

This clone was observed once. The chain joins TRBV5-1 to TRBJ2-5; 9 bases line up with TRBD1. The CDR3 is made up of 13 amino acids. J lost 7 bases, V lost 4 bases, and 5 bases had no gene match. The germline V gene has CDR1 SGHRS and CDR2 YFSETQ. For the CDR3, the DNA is TGCGCCAGCAGCGCCACAGGGGGCTTGACCCAGTACTTC. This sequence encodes CASSATGGLTQYF. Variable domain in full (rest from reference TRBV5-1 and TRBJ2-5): KAGVTQTPRYLIKTRGQQVTLSCSPISGHRSVSWYQQTPGQGLQFLFEYFSETQRNKGNFPGRFSGRQFSNSRSEMNVSTLELGDSALYLCASSATGGLTQYFGPGTRLLVL.

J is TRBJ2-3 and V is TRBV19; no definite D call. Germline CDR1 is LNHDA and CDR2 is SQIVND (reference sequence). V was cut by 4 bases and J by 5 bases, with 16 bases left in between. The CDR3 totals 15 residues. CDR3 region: CASSNQDGFGDTQYF. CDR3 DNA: TGTGCCAGTAGTAATCAGGACGGATTTGGAGATACGCAGTATTTT.

This CDR3 is CASKAGLYGELFF. Here the CDR3 DNA reads TGTGCCAGCAAGGCAGGGCTGTACGGGGAGCTGTTTTTT. The genes are TRBV12-3 or TRBV12-4 and TRBJ2-2; possibly TRBD1 for D (5 bases). The V and J ends lost 7 bases and 7 bases respectively, with 13 bases between them. The CDR3 is 13 residues long.

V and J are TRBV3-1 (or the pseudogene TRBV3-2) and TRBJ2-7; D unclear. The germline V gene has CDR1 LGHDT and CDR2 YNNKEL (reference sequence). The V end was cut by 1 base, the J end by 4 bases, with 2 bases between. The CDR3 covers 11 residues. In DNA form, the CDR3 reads TGTGCCAGCAGCCAAGGGTACGAGCAGTACTTC. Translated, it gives CASSQGYEQYF.

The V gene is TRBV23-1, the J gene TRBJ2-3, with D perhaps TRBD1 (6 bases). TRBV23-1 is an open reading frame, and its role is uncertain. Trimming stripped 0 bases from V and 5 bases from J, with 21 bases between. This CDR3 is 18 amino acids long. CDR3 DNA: TGCGCCAGCAGTCAATCGGTCCCAGGGGTCCCGCGGCTAGATACGCAGTATTTT. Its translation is CASSQSVPGVPRLDTQYF.

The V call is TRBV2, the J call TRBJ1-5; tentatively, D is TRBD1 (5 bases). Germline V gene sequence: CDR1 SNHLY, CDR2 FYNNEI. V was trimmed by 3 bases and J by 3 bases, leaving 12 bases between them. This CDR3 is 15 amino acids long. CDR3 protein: CASSDGRQPNQPQHF. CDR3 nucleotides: TGTGCCAGCAGTGATGGGAGACAGCCCAATCAGCCCCAGCATTTT.

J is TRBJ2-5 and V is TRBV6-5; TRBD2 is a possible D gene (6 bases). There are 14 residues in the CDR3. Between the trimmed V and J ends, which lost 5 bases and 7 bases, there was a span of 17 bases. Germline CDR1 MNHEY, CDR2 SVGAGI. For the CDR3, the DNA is TGTGCCAGCAGTCCCGTGGGGGGTAAGGGGACCCAGTACTTC. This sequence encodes CASSPVGGKGTQYF.

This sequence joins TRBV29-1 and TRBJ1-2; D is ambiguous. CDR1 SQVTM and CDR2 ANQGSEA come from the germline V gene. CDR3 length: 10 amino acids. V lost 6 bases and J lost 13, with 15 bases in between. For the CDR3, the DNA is TGCAGCGTGGCTGACCCCTCGCCCACCTTC. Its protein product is CSVADPSPTF. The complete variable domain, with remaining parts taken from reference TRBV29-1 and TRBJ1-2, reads SAVISQKPSRDICQRGTSLTIQCQVDSQVTMMFWYRQQPGQSLTLIATANQGSEATYESGFVIDKFPISRPNLTFSTLTVSNMSPEDSSIYLCSVADPSPTFGSGTRLTVV.

The CDR3 DNA follows: TGTGCCTGGAGTGGGGCAGATGAAAAACTGTTTTTT. This sequence encodes CAWSGADEKLFF. The genes are TRBV30 and TRBJ1-4; D not resolved. The V and J ends lost 1 base and 6 bases respectively, with 6 bases between them. This CDR3 has 12 residues. Germline CDR1 GTSNPN, CDR2 SVGIG (reference sequence).

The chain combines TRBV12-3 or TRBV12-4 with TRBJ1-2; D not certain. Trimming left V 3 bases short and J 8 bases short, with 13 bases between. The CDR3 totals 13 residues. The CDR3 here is CASSLTPSSGYTF. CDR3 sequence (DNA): TGTGCCAGCAGTTTGACGCCCTCAAGCGGCTACACCTTC.

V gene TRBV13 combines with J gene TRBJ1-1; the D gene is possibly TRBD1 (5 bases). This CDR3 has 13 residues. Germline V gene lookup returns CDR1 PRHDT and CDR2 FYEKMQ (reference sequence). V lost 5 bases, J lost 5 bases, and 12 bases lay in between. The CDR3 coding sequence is TGTGCCAGCAGCCCCGACGGGGGGACTGAAGCTTTCTTT. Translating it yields CASSPDGGTEAFF.

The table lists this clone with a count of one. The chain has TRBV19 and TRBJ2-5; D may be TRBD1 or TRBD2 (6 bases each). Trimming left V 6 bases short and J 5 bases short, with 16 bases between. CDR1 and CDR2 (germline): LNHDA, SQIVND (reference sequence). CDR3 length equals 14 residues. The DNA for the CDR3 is TGTGCCAGTAGCACCGGGGGCACGGGTGAGACCCAGTACTTC. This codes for CASSTGGTGETQYF.

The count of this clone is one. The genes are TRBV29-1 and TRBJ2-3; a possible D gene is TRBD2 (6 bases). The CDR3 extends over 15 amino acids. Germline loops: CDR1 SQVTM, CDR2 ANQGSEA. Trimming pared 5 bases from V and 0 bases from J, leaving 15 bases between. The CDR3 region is CSVLGTSVSTDTQYF. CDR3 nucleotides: TGCAGCGTTCTCGGGACTTCCGTTAGCACAGATACGCAGTATTTT.

CDR3 sequence reads: CANENLGLPAYEQYF. The CDR3 DNA is TGCGCCAACGAGAACTTGGGACTACCCGCCTACGAGCAGTACTTC. The rearrangement joins TRBV5-1 to TRBJ2-7; 7 bases are a match to TRBD2. CDR3 length equals 15 residues. The V and J ends lost 9 bases and 2 bases, in that order; junction bases with no gene match: 14. Germline assignment: CDR1 SGHRS and CDR2 YFSETQ. The variable domain in full, completed from reference TRBV5-1 and TRBJ2-7, reads KAGVTQTPRYLIKTRGQQVTLSCSPISGHRSVSWYQQTPGQGLQFLFEYFSETQRNKGNFPGRFSGRQFSNSRSEMNVSTLELGDSALYLCANENLGLPAYEQYFGPGTRLTVT.

The CDR3, as DNA: TGTGCCAGCAGGAAAACAGGGGGCATCGTATATGGCTACACCTTC. It is translated as CASRKTGGIVYGYTF. The rearrangement joins TRBV7-9 to TRBJ1-2; 9 nucleotides align to TRBD1. Per the germline V gene, CDR1 is SEHNR and CDR2 is FQNEAQ (reference sequence). CDR3 size: 15 residues. V shed 6 bases, J shed 5 bases, and the junction held 10 bases outside the gene matches.

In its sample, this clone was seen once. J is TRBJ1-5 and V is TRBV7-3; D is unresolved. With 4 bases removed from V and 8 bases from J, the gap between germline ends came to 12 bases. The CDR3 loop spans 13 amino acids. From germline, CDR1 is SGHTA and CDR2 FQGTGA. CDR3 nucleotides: TGTGCCAGCAGCTCTAGCCGGGAGAAGCCCCAGCATTTT. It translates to CASSSSREKPQHF.

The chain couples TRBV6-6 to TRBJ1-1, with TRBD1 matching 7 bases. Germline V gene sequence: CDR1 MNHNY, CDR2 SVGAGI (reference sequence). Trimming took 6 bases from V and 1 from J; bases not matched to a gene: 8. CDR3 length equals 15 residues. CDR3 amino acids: CASRIPGQKNTEAFF. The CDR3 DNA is TGTGCCAGCAGAATTCCGGGACAGAAGAACACTGAAGCTTTCTTT.

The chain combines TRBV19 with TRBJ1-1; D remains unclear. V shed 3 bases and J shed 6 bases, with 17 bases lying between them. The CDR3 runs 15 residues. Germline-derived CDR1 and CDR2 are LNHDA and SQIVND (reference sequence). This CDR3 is CASSIFPPGWAEAFF. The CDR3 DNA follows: TGTGCCAGTAGTATTTTCCCCCCCGGGTGGGCTGAAGCTTTCTTT.

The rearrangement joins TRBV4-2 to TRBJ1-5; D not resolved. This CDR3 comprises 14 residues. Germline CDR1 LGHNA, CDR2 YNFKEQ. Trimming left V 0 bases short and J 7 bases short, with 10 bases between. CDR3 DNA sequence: TGTGCCAGCAGCCAAGACGGAAGGGAACAGCCCCAGCATTTT. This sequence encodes CASSQDGREQPQHF.

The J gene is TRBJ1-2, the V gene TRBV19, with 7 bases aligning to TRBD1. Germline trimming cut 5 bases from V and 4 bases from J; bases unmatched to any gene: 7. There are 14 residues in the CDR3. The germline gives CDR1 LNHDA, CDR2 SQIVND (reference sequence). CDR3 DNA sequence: TGTGCCAGTAGTCCTCAGGGGGAGGTCTATGGCTACACCTTC. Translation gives CASSPQGEVYGYTF. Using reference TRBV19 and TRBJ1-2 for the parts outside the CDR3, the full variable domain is DGGITQSPKYLFRKEGQNVTLSCEQNLNHDAMYWYRQDPGQGLRLIYYSQIVNDFQKGDIAEGYSVSREKKESFPLTVTSAQKNPTAFYLCASSPQGEVYGYTFGSGTRLTVV.

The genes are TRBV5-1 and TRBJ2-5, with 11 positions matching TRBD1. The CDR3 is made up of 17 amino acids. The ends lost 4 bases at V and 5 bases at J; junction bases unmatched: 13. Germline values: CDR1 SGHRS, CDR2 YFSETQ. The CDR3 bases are TGCGCCAGCAGCGGATCCGGGACAGGGGGATCGATGGAGACCCAGTACTTC. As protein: CASSGSGTGGSMETQYF.

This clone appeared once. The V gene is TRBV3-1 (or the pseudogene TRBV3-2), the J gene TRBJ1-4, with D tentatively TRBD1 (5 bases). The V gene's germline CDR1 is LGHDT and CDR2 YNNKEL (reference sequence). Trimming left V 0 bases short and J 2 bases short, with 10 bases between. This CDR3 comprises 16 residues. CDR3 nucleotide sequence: TGTGCCAGCAGCCAAGATTTAAGGGGCACTAATGAAAAACTGTTTTTT. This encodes CASSQDLRGTNEKLFF.

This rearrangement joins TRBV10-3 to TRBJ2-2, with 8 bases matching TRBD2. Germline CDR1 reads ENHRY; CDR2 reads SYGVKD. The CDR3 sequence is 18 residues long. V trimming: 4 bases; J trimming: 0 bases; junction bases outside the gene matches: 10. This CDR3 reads CAISGLGGGAANTGELFF. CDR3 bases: TGTGCCATCAGTGGCCTCGGGGGGGGCGCCGCGAACACCGGGGAGCTGTTTTTT.

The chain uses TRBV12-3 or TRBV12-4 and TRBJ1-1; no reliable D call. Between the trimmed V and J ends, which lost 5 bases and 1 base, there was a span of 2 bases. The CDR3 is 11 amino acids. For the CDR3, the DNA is TGTGCCAGCAGTCCGAACACTGAAGCTTTCTTT. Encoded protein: CASSPNTEAFF.

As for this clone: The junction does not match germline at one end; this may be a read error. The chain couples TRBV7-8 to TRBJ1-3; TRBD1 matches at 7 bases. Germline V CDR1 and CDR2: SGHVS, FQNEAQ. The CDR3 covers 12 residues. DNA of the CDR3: TGCGCGACAGGGCCCCTGCGCAACACCATATATTTT. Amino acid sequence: CATGPLRNTIYF.

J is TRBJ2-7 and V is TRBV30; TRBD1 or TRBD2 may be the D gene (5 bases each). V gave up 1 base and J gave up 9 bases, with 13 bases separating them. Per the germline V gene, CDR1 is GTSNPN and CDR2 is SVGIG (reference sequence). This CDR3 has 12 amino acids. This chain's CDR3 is CAWSEGPLRQYF. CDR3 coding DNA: TGTGCCTGGAGTGAGGGACCACTTAGGCAGTACTTC.